These 15 T cell receptor beta chains share one sample of origin, sequenced in a study of cytomegalovirus exposure and HLA in healthy donors. 13 Jbeta primers and 60 Vbeta primers were used for the PCR. TCRdb's table, derived via immunoSEQ multiplex PCR, lists solely in-frame clones and lacks some. This sample carries around 36,000 clones, 80% to 90% of them seen once, and the ten largest clones take 9.5% to 12%. The sample consisted of PBMCs. The receptor source for this set is a woman aged 40 to 55 in good health and CMV-seropositive.

The V call is TRBV7-6, the J call TRBJ2-2; 9 bases line up with TRBD2. The CDR3 contains 16 residues. Per the germline V gene, CDR1 is SGHVS and CDR2 is FNYEAQ. The ends lost 1 base at V and 5 bases at J; junction bases unmatched: 5. As DNA, the CDR3 is TGTGCCAGCAGCTTAGAGGCGGGGGGGGTGACCGGGGAGCTGTTTTTT. Residues: CASSLEAGGVTGELFF.

The rearrangement uses TRBV5-7 and TRBJ1-5; TRBD1 matches at 8 bases. TRBV5-7 is given ORF status, its function remaining uncertain. Trimming took 4 bases from V and 7 from J; bases not matched to a gene: 10. The CDR3 extends over 15 amino acids. CDR3 sequence (DNA): TGTGCCAGCAGCGGGGGGGGACAGGTATACCAGCCCCAGCATTTT. This sequence encodes CASSGGGQVYQPQHF.

This CDR3 is CASSPDRQNTEAFF. The CDR3 DNA is TGTGCCAGCTCACCGGACAGACAGAACACTGAAGCTTTCTTT. J is TRBJ1-1 and V is TRBV18, with D maybe TRBD1 (6 bases). CDR3 length: 14 residues. Germline V lookup: CDR1 KGHSH, CDR2 LQKENI. V lost 3 bases and J lost 1, with 9 bases in between.

This chain uses TRBV10-3 with TRBJ2-5, with D perhaps TRBD1 (6 bases). V gave up 10 bases and J gave up 2 bases, with 14 bases separating them. This CDR3 is built from 13 residues. Germline V gives CDR1 ENHRY, CDR2 SYGVKD. The CDR3 sequence is CATQSGEQETQYF. The DNA for the CDR3 is TGTGCCACCCAGTCAGGGGAACAAGAGACCCAGTACTTC.

The rearrangement links TRBV28 to TRBJ1-1; 8 positions agree with TRBD1. CDR1 and CDR2 (germline): MDHEN, SYDVKM. The CDR3 extends over 14 amino acids. The junction had 4 bases not matched to a gene; V was cut back by 3 bases and J by 4 bases. CDR3 sequence (DNA): TGTGCCAGCAGTTTCTCAGGGGGCGGCACTGAAGCTTTCTTT. Amino acids: CASSFSGGGTEAFF.

V gene TRBV7-2 combines with J gene TRBJ1-5, with 7 positions matching TRBD1. The V gene's germline CDR1 is SGHTA and CDR2 FQGNSA. V was clipped by 6 bases and J by 2 bases; unmatched bases: 7. The CDR3 totals 15 residues. The CDR3 sequence: CASSQQGNGNQPQHF. CDR3 DNA: TGTGCCAGCAGTCAACAGGGGAACGGCAATCAGCCCCAGCATTTT.

The J gene is TRBJ2-3, the V gene TRBV30, with D possibly matching TRBD2 (5 bases). V was pared by 4 bases and J by 4 bases, with 12 bases between. Germline CDR1 and CDR2: GTSNPN and SVGIG (reference sequence). The CDR3 runs to 13 residues. CDR3 residues: CAWTRTGADTQYF. The DNA for the CDR3 is TGTGCCTGGACCCGGACCGGGGCAGATACGCAGTATTTT. Complete variable domain (other parts from reference TRBV30 and TRBJ2-3): SQTIHQWPATLVQPVGSPLSLECTVEGTSNPNLYWYRQAAGRGLQLLFYSVGIGQISSEVPQNLSASRPQDRQFILSSKKLLLSDSGFYLCAWTRTGADTQYFGPGTRLTVL.

The V gene is TRBV6-1, the J gene TRBJ2-7, with 9 bases that match TRBD1. CDR3 length: 14 residues. The germline V gene has CDR1 MNHNS and CDR2 SASEGT. The ends lost 6 bases at V and 8 bases at J; junction bases unmatched: 11. The CDR3 reads CASRPPGQGRKQYF. CDR3 nucleotide sequence: TGTGCCAGCAGACCTCCGGGACAGGGCAGGAAGCAGTACTTC.

The rearrangement uses TRBV18 and TRBJ2-2; D perhaps matches TRBD2 (5 bases). Germline CDR1 and CDR2: KGHSH and LQKENI. This CDR3 is 16 amino acids long. V was clipped by 2 bases and J by 2 bases, with 12 bases between them. The CDR3 protein is CASSPNPGLNTGELFF. CDR3 DNA: TGTGCCAGCTCACCAAATCCTGGACTCAACACCGGGGAGCTGTTTTTT.

The V and J genes are TRBV6-1 and TRBJ2-3, with TRBD2 as a possible D gene (5 bases). Germline CDR1 and CDR2: MNHNS and SASEGT. Trimming took 8 bases from V and 2 from J, leaving 8 bases between them. This CDR3 has 12 residues. The CDR3 sequence is CASEGTTDTQYF. DNA of the CDR3: TGTGCCAGCGAGGGTACCACAGATACGCAGTATTTT.

CDR3 in amino acids: CASRPPGQGTDTQYF. CDR3 DNA: TGTGCCAGCAGACCTCCGGGACAGGGCACAGATACGCAGTATTTT. The chain has TRBV7-2 and TRBJ2-3; 8 bases line up with TRBD1. The germline CDR1 and CDR2 sequences are SGHTA and FQGNSA. The CDR3 spans 15 residues. J lost 1 base, V lost 6 bases, and 6 bases had no gene match.

This clone was detected only once. The chain has TRBV2 and TRBJ2-3, with TRBD2 matching over 8 bases. CDR3 length equals 15 residues. The germline V gene encodes CDR1 SNHLY and CDR2 FYNNEI. V was pared by 5 bases and J by 6 bases, with 10 bases of the junction left unmatched. The CDR3 region is CASSYIAGGVDTQYF. CDR3 DNA sequence: TGTGCCAGCAGTTACATCGCGGGGGGAGTGGATACGCAGTATTTT.

The rearrangement joins TRBV7-2 to TRBJ2-7, with D uncertain. Germline V gene data show CDR1 as SGHTA and CDR2 as FQGNSA. The CDR3 length is 15 residues. V dropped 4 bases and J dropped 0 bases, with 13 bases sitting between them. CDR3 residues: CASSSSVGSSYEQYF. CDR3 nucleotide sequence: TGTGCCAGCAGCTCATCGGTGGGCAGCTCCTACGAGCAGTACTTC.

This clone showed up just once. In DNA form, the CDR3 reads TGTGCCAGCAGGACAGCCGGGGAGCTGTTTTTT. It encodes CASRTAGELFF. The chain couples TRBV6-6 to TRBJ2-2; D might be TRBD1 (5 bases). Germline V gene lookup returns CDR1 MNHNY and CDR2 SVGAGI (reference sequence). The CDR3 spans 11 residues. V lost 6 bases to trimming and J lost 6 bases, with 5 bases between them.

J is TRBJ2-1 and V is TRBV11-2; possibly TRBD1 for D (6 bases). The V gene lost 5 bases and the J gene lost 10 bases, with 12 bases spanning the gap. Looked up from germline, CDR1 is SGHAT and CDR2 is FQNNGV. The CDR3 covers 12 residues. The CDR3 bases are TGTGCCAGCAGCAACTCCGGGACAGAGCAGTTCTTC. Translated, it gives CASSNSGTEQFF.